This entry lists 31 T cell receptor beta chains sequenced from one sample in a study of CD8+ T cells in alopecia areata. RNA extraction was followed by reverse transcription into cDNA, which acted as the sequencing template. The repertoire was sequenced with immunoSEQ multiplex PCR; TCRdb's copy has only in-frame clones and lacks some. The specimen has 200,000 to 300,000 clones, none found just once. The sorting of pooled cutaneous lymph node cells relied on CD4, CD8alpha, NKG2D, NKG2ACE and other markers. Sequenced material: CD4+ T cells sorted from a lymph node. The source is a C3H/HeJ mouse with alopecia areata. The strain bears MHC haplotype H2-k.

This clone was counted a few times. Gene names are the mouse ones. The sequence runs out 4 residues before the end of the CDR3; the remainder is reconstructed from the germline J gene. The chain combines TRBV13-3 with TRBJ2-1, with TRBD2 identical over 11 bases. Germline V lookup: CDR1 NNHDY, CDR2 SYVADS. This CDR3 is built from 12 residues. The CDR3 spells CAKRTGGTEQFF. The CDR3 bases that were read are TGTGCCAAACGGACTGGGGGGACT.

Details on this clone: Genes and germline come from the mouse. The missing CDR3 end, 4 residues past where the read stops, is filled in from the germline J gene. The J gene is TRBJ2-7, the V gene TRBV13-2, with 7 bases matching TRBD1. This CDR3 comprises 13 residues. Germline V gene lookup returns CDR1 NNHNN and CDR2 SYGAGS (reference sequence). The CDR3: CASGEPGQYEQYF. CDR3 DNA, as far as it was read: TGTGCCAGCGGTGAACCGGGACAGTAT.

This clone appeared a few times. Germline and genes here are mouse. The read terminates 4 residues before the CDR3 end, so the remaining end is supplied by the germline J gene. At the DNA level, this CDR3 is encoded by other sequences in the same sample as well. J is TRBJ2-3 and V is TRBV13-3, with D perhaps matching TRBD2 (7 bases). Germline V lookup: CDR1 NNHDY, CDR2 SYVADS. The ends were cut back, 0 bases at V and 0 bases at J, with 11 bases in the middle. The CDR3 is 16 amino acids. The DNA read from the CDR3 is TGTGCCAGCAGTGATGCGAGGGGGGGGAGTGCAGAA. Translated: CASSDARGGSAE. The whole CDR3 sequence reads CASSDARGGSAETLYF.

Remarks on this clone: Gene labels here are mouse ones. The read gets to within 4 residues of the CDR3 end, and the germline J gene fills in the rest. The sample contains more than one DNA sequence encoding this CDR3. The chain joins TRBV13-1 to TRBJ2-2, with TRBD2 matching 7 bases. From germline, CDR1 is NSHNY and CDR2 SYGAGN. CDR3 length: 15 residues. V lost 4 bases to trimming and J lost 0 bases; unmatched junction nucleotides: 3. The CDR3 bases that were read are TGTGCCAGCAGTTCCGGGGGGGCAAACACCGGG. This gives the protein CASSSGGANTG. The entire CDR3 is CASSSGGANTGQLYF.

This clone has more than one count but fewer than ten. Gene labels here are mouse ones. Read coverage stops 4 residues before the CDR3 terminus; the germline J gene supplies the remainder. The chain combines TRBV19 with TRBJ2-3, with TRBD2 matching 8 bases. This CDR3 is 15 amino acids long. After removal of 5 bases from V and 0 bases from J, the junction contained 5 bases not matched to a gene. Per the germline V gene, CDR1 is FNHDT and CDR2 is SITEND (reference sequence). The DNA read from the CDR3 is TGTGCCAGCAGCCAACTGGGGGATAGTGCAGAA. It specifies CASSQLGDSAE. The whole CDR3 sequence is CASSQLGDSAETLYF. Combining the CDR3 with reference TRBV19 and TRBJ2-3 gives the whole variable domain GGIITQTPKFLIGQEGQKLTLKCQQNFNHDTMYWYRQDSGKGLRLIYYSITENDLQKGDLSEGYDASREKKSSFSLTVTSAQKNEMAVFLCASSQLGDSAETLYFGSGTRLTVL.

This clone was recorded a few times. The listed genes are named as in mouse. The CDR3 DNA, read in part, is TGTGCCAGCAGCACCGGGACTGGGGGGAACTATGCT. Protein product: CASSTGTGGNYA. In full, the CDR3 reads CASSTGTGGNYAEQFF. The genes are TRBV5 and TRBJ2-1, with 12 bases aligning to TRBD2. The read halts 4 residues ahead of the CDR3 end, with the missing end drawn from the germline J gene. The V gene's germline CDR1 is LGHNA and CDR2 YNLKQL (reference sequence). The CDR3 is made up of 16 amino acids. J was trimmed by 1 base and V by 5 bases; bases with no gene match: 3.

This clone was observed a handful of times. The genes are named according to mouse. The read comes to an end 4 residues before the CDR3 does, leaving the germline J gene to fill in the end. The chain has TRBV1 and TRBJ2-3, with 10 nucleotides matching TRBD2. CDR1 and CDR2 (germline): NSQYPW, LRSPGD (reference sequence). V gave up 1 base and J gave up 2 bases; unmatched junction bases: 3. The CDR3 extends over 16 amino acids. CDR3 loop: CTCSAAWGGNAETLYF. The sequenced CDR3 bases are TGCACCTGCAGTGCAGCCTGGGGGGGCAATGCAGAA.

This clone was seen repeatedly, ten times or more. Genes and germline come from the mouse. The CDR3 is cut off 4 residues early in the read; its end comes from the germline J gene. This sequence joins TRBV13-1 and TRBJ2-7; possible D gene TRBD1, 6 bases. The CDR3 totals 12 residues. Germline CDR1 reads NSHNY; CDR2 reads SYGAGN. CDR3 DNA, as far as it was read: TGTGCCAGCAGTGATCCAGGGGAT. The encoded protein is CASSDPGD. Given in full, the CDR3 is CASSDPGDEQYF.

This clone was picked up a small number of times. Gene and germline names: mouse. The sequenced fragment ends 4 residues before the CDR3 boundary, so the rest is inferred from the germline J gene. V gene TRBV19 combines with J gene TRBJ2-2; 8 nucleotides align to TRBD1. Germline V CDR1 and CDR2: FNHDT, SITEND (reference sequence). The V gene end was trimmed by 5 bases and the J gene end by 4 bases; junction bases not matched to a gene: 4. The CDR3 is 14 amino acids. The covered CDR3 bases are TGTGCCAGCAGCCCGACAGGGGTCACCGGG. Protein: CASSPTGVTG. The whole CDR3 protein is CASSPTGVTGQLYF.

This clone appeared a few times. Here the gene names and germline are mouse. The read ends 4 residues before the CDR3 terminus; that terminus is restored from the germline J gene. This chain links TRBV1 with TRBJ2-3; D uncertain. Trimming pared 0 bases from V and 0 bases from J, leaving 10 bases between. CDR1 is NSQYPW, CDR2 LRSPGD, per germline (reference sequence). This CDR3 is built from 16 residues. This chain's CDR3 is CTCSADPDNSAETLYF. The part of the CDR3 DNA that was read is TGCACCTGCAGTGCAGACCCCGACAATAGTGCAGAA.

This clone has just a few counts. Mouse gene names apply. Read data end 4 residues before the CDR3 end; the end is taken from the germline J gene. The chain uses TRBV3 and TRBJ2-5, with a tentative D call TRBD2 (5 bases). CDR3 size: 14 residues. Trimming pared 3 bases from V and 0 bases from J, leaving 7 bases between. Germline V gene data show CDR1 as SNHLY and CDR2 as FYNGKV (reference sequence). The chain's CDR3 is CASSFGDNQDTQYF. The sequenced part of the CDR3 DNA is TGTGCCAGCAGCTTTGGGGATAACCAAGAC.

Of note for this clone: Germline and genes: mouse. From the germline J gene comes the end of the CDR3, since the read stops 4 residues before it. The same CDR3 arises from other DNA sequences in this sample as well. The V gene is TRBV19, the J gene TRBJ1-1, with TRBD1 matching over 9 bases. CDR3 length: 14 amino acids. V lost 0 bases to trimming and J lost 3 bases; unmatched junction nucleotides: 0. Germline-derived CDR1 and CDR2 are FNHDT and SITEND (reference sequence). The sequenced CDR3 bases are TGTGCCAGCAGTATAGGGACAGGGGACACA. It encodes CASSIGTGDT. The full CDR3 protein is CASSIGTGDTEVFF.

Regarding this clone: Gene names and germline refer to mouse. The read finishes 4 residues shy of the CDR3 end, and the germline J gene is used to complete it. V is TRBV17 and J is TRBJ2-3; the match to TRBD1 covers 7 bases. In germline, CDR1 is MNHDT, CDR2 YYDKIL. J lost 0 bases, V lost 6 bases, and 6 bases had no gene match. This CDR3 region has 15 residues. The CDR3 here is CASRGQVYSAETLYF. The covered CDR3 bases are TGTGCTAGCAGAGGACAGGTCTATAGTGCAGAA.

A word on this clone: The gene symbols are mouse symbols. The read halts 4 residues ahead of the CDR3 end, with the missing end drawn from the germline J gene. This specimen includes other DNA sequences encoding the same CDR3. The chain links TRBV5 to TRBJ2-5; the D gene is possibly TRBD2 (5 bases). The germline V gene encodes CDR1 LGHNA and CDR2 YNLKQL (reference sequence). Trimming cost V 0 bases and J 2 bases, with 9 bases left between them. The CDR3 is 15 amino acids. The CDR3 reads CASSQEAGSQDTQYF. The CDR3 bases that were read are TGTGCCAGCAGCCAAGAGGCTGGGTCCCAAGAC.

This clone has only a few counts. Germline and genes: mouse. The read halts 4 residues ahead of the CDR3 end, with the missing end drawn from the germline J gene. Other nucleotide sequences in the sample specify the same CDR3. The chain couples TRBV19 to TRBJ2-7, with D maybe TRBD1 (6 bases). The V gene's germline CDR1 is FNHDT and CDR2 SITEND (reference sequence). V was clipped by 6 bases and J by 2 bases, with 12 bases between them. This CDR3 has 13 residues. The CDR3 spells CASTPGQTYEQYF. The part of the CDR3 DNA that was read is TGTGCCAGCACCCCGGGACAAACCTAT.

About this clone itself: The gene names given are mouse names. The sequenced fragment ends 4 residues before the CDR3 boundary, so the rest is inferred from the germline J gene. This rearrangement joins TRBV1 to TRBJ2-7, with D uncertain. Germline V gene data show CDR1 as NSQYPW and CDR2 as LRSPGD (reference sequence). The germline V and J ends were trimmed by 0 bases and 0 bases, with 6 bases remaining between them. The CDR3 loop spans 14 amino acids. This CDR3 is CTCSADHISYEQYF. Incomplete CDR3 DNA: TGCACCTGCAGTGCAGATCACATCTCCTAT.

This clone was observed a handful of times. Gene labels here are mouse ones. The CDR3 extends 4 residues past the end of the read, so its final part is completed from the germline J gene. V and J are TRBV19 and TRBJ2-1; 9 bases agree with TRBD1. This CDR3 spans 13 amino acids. Germline V gene lookup returns CDR1 FNHDT and CDR2 SITEND (reference sequence). Trimming at V came to 4 bases and at J to 5 bases, leaving 1 base not matched to a gene. Partial CDR3 DNA: TGTGCCAGCAGTCGACAGGGGGATGCT. This gives the protein CASSRQGDA. The CDR3 as a whole reads CASSRQGDAEQFF.

This clone has just a few counts. Gene labels here are mouse ones. The observed sequence ends 4 residues before the CDR3 terminus, with the missing tail filled in from the germline J gene. V gene TRBV5 combines with J gene TRBJ2-4, with a tentative D call TRBD2 (7 bases). Germline CDR1 reads LGHNA; CDR2 reads YNLKQL (reference sequence). CDR3 length: 17 residues. Trimming pared 0 bases from V and 0 bases from J, leaving 13 bases between. The CDR3 is CASSQEAGGPSQNTLYF. Partial CDR3 DNA: TGTGCCAGCAGCCAAGAGGCGGGGGGCCCTAGTCAAAAC.

This clone turned up a few times. Each gene name is a mouse one. The read ends 4 residues early relative to the CDR3; the germline J gene fills the gap. The genes are TRBV13-1 and TRBJ2-1; D is perhaps TRBD1 (7 bases). Trimming removed 3 bases at V and 5 bases at J, with 15 bases between. This CDR3 has 15 amino acids. CDR1 and CDR2 (germline): NSHNY, SYGAGN. CDR3 DNA (partial): TGTGCCAGCAGTGGAAAAGGGGGCGAAGATGCT. It translates to CASSGKGGEDA. The full CDR3 sequence reads CASSGKGGEDAEQFF.

This clone occurred a few times. Gene labels here are mouse ones. The read terminates 4 residues before the CDR3 end, so the remaining end is supplied by the germline J gene. The chain combines TRBV13-3 with TRBJ2-3; tentatively, D is TRBD1 (6 bases). Germline assignment: CDR1 NNHDY and CDR2 SYVADS. With 2 bases removed from V and 0 bases from J, the gap between germline ends came to 10 bases. This CDR3 has 15 residues. CDR3 bases read: TGTGCCAGCAGTGAGGACAGAACTAGTGCAGAA. Amino acid sequence: CASSEDRTSAE. The full CDR3 is CASSEDRTSAETLYF.

This clone was observed a few times. Gene names and germline refer to mouse. The read is 4 residues too short to cover the CDR3 end, so that end is filled in from the germline J gene. This sample includes further DNA sequences coding for the same CDR3. The chain recombines TRBV1 with TRBJ2-1, with 12 bases aligning to TRBD2. Germline loops: CDR1 NSQYPW, CDR2 LRSPGD (reference sequence). The junction had 1 base not matched to a gene; V was cut back by 4 bases and J by 3 bases. This CDR3 has 15 amino acids. The CDR3 bases that were read are TGCACCTGCAGTGGGGGACTGGGGGGCTATGCT. This codes for CTCSGGLGGYA. The full CDR3 protein is CTCSGGLGGYAEQFF.

Comment on this clone: Gene names and germline match the mouse. The CDR3 protein is CAWSTENSDYTF. CDR3 DNA (partial): TGTGCCTGGAGCACAGAAAACTCC. The chain uses TRBV31 and TRBJ1-2; D call uncertain. The CDR3 goes on 4 residues after the read ends, and that part is filled in from the germline J gene. The V gene's germline CDR1 is GKSSPN and CDR2 SITVG. This CDR3 region has 12 residues. The germline V and J ends were trimmed by 3 bases and 1 base, with 6 bases remaining between them. Full variable domain (outside the CDR3, taken from reference TRBV31 and TRBJ1-2): AQTIHQWPVAEIKAVGSPLSLGCTIKGKSSPNLYWYWQATGGTLQQLFYSITVGQVESVVQLNLSASRPKDDQFILSTEKLLLSHSGFYLCAWSTENSDYTFGSGTRLLVI.

On this clone itself: Gene names refer to mouse genes. The read ends 4 residues shy of where the CDR3 ends; the end is completed using the germline J gene. The chain carries TRBV1 and TRBJ2-7, with 9 bases fitting TRBD1. CDR1 is NSQYPW, CDR2 LRSPGD, per germline (reference sequence). CDR3 length: 14 residues. This chain's CDR3 is CTCSAGTGIDEQYF. The sequenced CDR3 bases are TGCACCTGCAGTGCCGGGACAGGGATTGAT.

This clone was observed a few times. These gene names are mouse names. The read ends 4 residues shy of where the CDR3 ends; the end is completed using the germline J gene. The chain combines TRBV13-2 with TRBJ2-5; tentatively, D is TRBD1 (5 bases). This CDR3 comprises 13 residues. Between the trimmed V and J ends, which lost 2 bases and 3 bases, there was a span of 7 bases. Germline V gene sequence: CDR1 NNHNN, CDR2 SYGAGS (reference sequence). The sequenced part of the CDR3 DNA is TGTGCCAGCGGTGAACAGGAGCAAGAC. It is translated as CASGEQEQD. The full-length CDR3 reads as CASGEQEQDTQYF.

This clone was counted between two and nine times. Mouse germline and gene names are used. The read stops 4 residues short of the end of the CDR3; the missing end is completed from the germline J gene. This chain joins TRBV31 and TRBJ2-7, with TRBD2 matching over 11 bases. Germline-derived CDR1 and CDR2 are GKSSPN and SITVG. The CDR3 consists of 12 residues. The CDR3 loop is CACGTGGYEQYF. The covered CDR3 bases are TGTGCCTGCGGGACTGGGGGTTAT.

As concerns this clone: Mouse germline and gene names are used. Coverage ceases 4 residues before the CDR3 finishes, and the germline J gene fills in the end. The V call is TRBV5, the J call TRBJ1-1, with 10 bases fitting TRBD1. CDR1 LGHNA and CDR2 YNLKQL come from the germline V gene (reference sequence). CDR3 size: 16 residues. With V trimmed by 1 base and J by 1 base, 3 bases remained unmatched. Partial CDR3 DNA: TGTGCCAGCAGCCAAGTCCGGGACAGGGGAAACACA. Its protein is CASSQVRDRGNT. The whole CDR3 sequence reads CASSQVRDRGNTEVFF.

This clone showed up just a few times. All gene names here are mouse names. The read terminates 4 residues before the CDR3 end, so the remaining end is supplied by the germline J gene. The chain links TRBV19 to TRBJ2-5; weak D call: TRBD1 (5 bases). V lost 5 bases and J 3 bases, leaving 10 bases between the germline ends. Per the germline V gene, CDR1 is FNHDT and CDR2 is SITEND (reference sequence). The CDR3 sequence is 13 residues long. The CDR3 loop reads CASRPRQQDTQYF. The CDR3 bases that were read are TGTGCCAGCAGACCCAGACAGCAAGAC.

This clone has just a few counts. The genes are named according to mouse. The read halts 4 residues ahead of the CDR3 end, with the missing end drawn from the germline J gene. V usage is TRBV19 and J usage is TRBJ2-2, with TRBD2 matching 7 bases. The CDR3 sequence is 14 residues long. Germline CDR1 and CDR2: FNHDT and SITEND (reference sequence). V dropped 4 bases and J dropped 1; count of bases not matched to a gene: 1. CDR3 amino acids: CASSWGENTGQLYF. The sequenced part of the CDR3 DNA is TGTGCCAGCAGTTGGGGGGAAAACACCGGG. Drawing the rest from reference TRBV19 and TRBJ2-2, the complete variable domain is GGIITQTPKFLIGQEGQKLTLKCQQNFNHDTMYWYRQDSGKGLRLIYYSITENDLQKGDLSEGYDASREKKSSFSLTVTSAQKNEMAVFLCASSWGENTGQLYFGEGSKLTVL.

Details on this clone: Genes and germline come from the mouse. The observed sequence ends 4 residues before the CDR3 terminus, with the missing tail filled in from the germline J gene. The rearrangement uses TRBV13-1 and TRBJ2-7; 12 bases are shared with TRBD2. CDR3 size: 14 residues. V lost 4 bases, J lost 2 bases, and 1 base stayed unmatched. CDR1 is NSHNY, CDR2 SYGAGN, per germline. CDR3 loop: CASSRTGGAYEQYF. The DNA read from the CDR3 is TGTGCCAGCAGTCGGACTGGGGGGGCCTAT.

Details on this clone: Each gene name is a mouse one. The DNA ends 4 residues before the CDR3 does, and the rest of the CDR3 is filled in from the germline J gene. The chain uses TRBV19 and TRBJ1-1; perhaps TRBD1 as D (5 bases). The germline V and J ends were trimmed by 2 bases and 0 bases, with 8 bases remaining between them. Germline CDR1 is FNHDT and CDR2 is SITEND (reference sequence). The CDR3 covers 14 residues. The DNA read from the CDR3 is TGTGCCAGCAGTATCCCAGGGTCAAACACA. Amino acid sequence: CASSIPGSNT. The full-length CDR3 reads as CASSIPGSNTEVFF. The whole variable domain, filled in from reference TRBV19 and TRBJ1-1, reads GGIITQTPKFLIGQEGQKLTLKCQQNFNHDTMYWYRQDSGKGLRLIYYSITENDLQKGDLSEGYDASREKKSSFSLTVTSAQKNEMAVFLCASSIPGSNTEVFFGKGTRLTVV.

In the case of this clone: The genes and germline here are from mouse. The sequence runs out 4 residues before the end of the CDR3; the remainder is reconstructed from the germline J gene. The same CDR3 also results from other DNA sequences found in this sample. This chain joins TRBV19 and TRBJ2-7, with 9 positions matching TRBD1. CDR1 is FNHDT, CDR2 SITEND, per germline (reference sequence). The CDR3 is 14 residues long. V dropped 2 bases and J dropped 3; count of bases not matched to a gene: 3. The CDR3 loop reads CASSIRGQGYEQYF. The DNA read from the CDR3 is TGTGCCAGCAGTATCCGGGGACAGGGCTAT.